The 27 T cell receptor beta chains below were found in one sample sequenced in a study of spatial heterogeneity in lung cancer. Described time point: sample taken at primary tumor resection. Researchers sequenced whole RNA taken from tumor, nontumor lung or frozen PBMC without sorting. From the 5' RACE reads, TCRdb called clonotypes with MiXCR, one entry per CDR3 protein. This table has around 60,000 distinct CDR3 sequences, 8.4% appearing once. Sequencing was performed on PBMCs, taken at surgery. The receptors stem from a female donor with early-stage non-small cell lung cancer.

This clonotype was seen a few times. This chain links TRBV28 with TRBJ1-6; D is unresolved. Trimming stripped 3 bases from V and 10 bases from J, with 4 bases between. The CDR3 length is 11 residues. In germline, CDR1 is MDHEN, CDR2 SYDVKM. The CDR3 DNA sequence: TGTGCCAGCAGTTTTCGGTCACCCCTCCACTTT. Translated, it gives CASSFRSPLHF.

This clonotype was counted between two and nine times. V is TRBV19 and J is TRBJ2-3; D unclear. In germline, CDR1 is LNHDA, CDR2 SQIVND (reference sequence). The CDR3 is made up of 11 amino acids. Between the trimmed V and J ends, which lost 5 bases and 6 bases, there was a span of 6 bases. In DNA, the CDR3 is TGTGCCAGTAGTTCCTTGGATACGCAGTATTTT. Translation gives CASSSLDTQYF.

At least ten counts were recorded for this clonotype. This chain joins TRBV5-6 and TRBJ1-2; D is possibly TRBD1 (5 bases). V lost 9 bases and J 4 bases, leaving 16 bases between the germline ends. The CDR3 has 13 amino acids. Germline CDR1 reads SGHDT; CDR2 reads YYEEEE. The CDR3 loop reads CATWAWGTYGYTF. DNA for the CDR3: TGTGCCACCTGGGCTTGGGGGACCTATGGCTACACCTTC.

This clonotype was counted many times. The V gene is TRBV12-3 or TRBV12-4, the J gene TRBJ1-2, with TRBD1 as a possible D gene (6 bases). V lost 4 bases, J lost 0 bases, and 12 bases lay in between. CDR3 length: 15 residues. DNA of the CDR3: TGTGCCAGCAGTTCCGGCAGGGGCCCTAACTATGGCTACACCTTC. Encoded protein: CASSSGRGPNYGYTF.

The genes are TRBV20-1 and TRBJ2-3; 9 nucleotides align to TRBD2. The CDR3 is 15 amino acids. Trimming removed 6 bases from V and 3 bases from J; junction bases left unmatched: 10. CDR1 and CDR2 from the germline V gene are DFQATT and SNEGSKA (reference sequence). DNA for the CDR3: TGCAGTGCCCTGGTAGCGGGAGACGGGACAGATACGCAGTATTTT. This sequence encodes CSALVAGDGTDTQYF.

This clonotype was seen a few times. The gene calls are TRBV12-3 or TRBV12-4 and TRBJ2-7; TRBD2 matches at 11 bases. The CDR3 contains 15 residues. V was clipped by 8 bases and J by 4 bases; unmatched bases: 10. The CDR3 here is CASGYSGRGVYEQYF. The CDR3 DNA is TGTGCCAGCGGCTATAGCGGGAGGGGGGTTTACGAGCAGTACTTC.

V is TRBV5-6 and J is TRBJ1-5; D is unclear. Trimming stripped 2 bases from V and 3 bases from J, with 12 bases between. Germline CDR1 is SGHDT and CDR2 is YYEEEE. The CDR3 contains 15 residues. In nucleotides, the CDR3 is TGTGCCAGCAGCTTAGGCTCCATGGTCAATCAGCCCCAGCATTTT. Translation: CASSLGSMVNQPQHF. The full variable domain, with the rest looked up from reference TRBV5-6 and TRBJ1-5, is DAGVTQSPTHLIKTRGQQVTLRCSPKSGHDTVSWYQQALGQGPQFIFQYYEEEERQRGNFPDRFSGHQFPNYSSELNVNALLLGDSALYLCASSLGSMVNQPQHFGDGTRLSIL.

This chain links TRBV7-9 with TRBJ2-7; no firm D call. Looked up from germline, CDR1 is SEHNR and CDR2 is FQNEAQ (reference sequence). The CDR3 has 11 residues. V was pared by 4 bases and J by 3 bases, with 4 bases between. Here the CDR3 reads CASSSVYEQYV. In DNA form, the CDR3 reads TGTGCCAGCAGCTCAGTCTACGAGCAGTACGTC.

This clonotype came up many times. The chain joins TRBV11-1 to TRBJ2-5; D remains ambiguous. Deletions cut 5 bases from V and 7 bases from J, with 17 bases between. CDR3 length: 14 amino acids. The germline V gene encodes CDR1 SGHAT and CDR2 FQDESV (reference sequence). Written as DNA, the CDR3 is TGTGCCAGCAGCCCCAGACACATGAAGGCGACCCAGTACTTC. It codes for CASSPRHMKATQYF.

The CDR3 nucleotides read TGCAGTGCTCCCCCATTCGCGGCGGGAGCAGGAGAGCAGTACTTC. Translating it yields CSAPPFAAGAGEQYF. V usage is TRBV20-1 and J usage is TRBJ2-7; 7 positions agree with TRBD2. Germline CDR1 and CDR2: DFQATT and SNEGSKA (reference sequence). The CDR3 covers 15 residues. With 5 bases clipped from V and 7 bases from J, the junction kept 17 bases outside the gene matches.

J is TRBJ1-6 and V is TRBV7-2; D gene uncertain. V shed 6 bases and J shed 8 bases, with 11 bases lying between them. Germline CDR1 and CDR2: SGHTA and FQGNSA. This CDR3 spans 13 amino acids. CDR3 nucleotides: TGTGCCAGCAGTCCGTCGTCGTATTCACCCCTCCACTTT. Protein: CASSPSSYSPLHF.

This clonotype appeared many times. The chain joins TRBV28 to TRBJ2-2; 12 nucleotides agree with TRBD2. V shed 4 bases and J 6 bases; nucleotides not matched to a gene: 6. Germline CDR1 and CDR2: MDHEN and SYDVKM. The CDR3 loop spans 16 amino acids. The CDR3 reads CASSYGLAGLPGELFF. DNA for the CDR3: TGTGCCAGCAGTTACGGACTAGCGGGATTACCCGGGGAGCTGTTTTTT.

This clonotype has at least ten counts. The chain links TRBV3-1 to TRBJ1-2; D ambiguous. Trimming removed 6 bases from V and 6 bases from J, with 11 bases in between. From germline, CDR1 is LGHDT and CDR2 YNNKEL (reference sequence). The CDR3 is made up of 12 amino acids. The CDR3 nucleotides are TGTGCCAGCAGTCTCTATAGTGATGGCTACACCTTC. Translation gives CASSLYSDGYTF.

In its sample, this clonotype was seen many times. V and J are TRBV20-1 and TRBJ1-6; 9 nucleotides agree with TRBD1. V shed 5 bases, J shed 6 bases, and the junction held 8 bases outside the gene matches. Germline loops: CDR1 DFQATT, CDR2 SNEGSKA (reference sequence). The CDR3 has 15 amino acids. CDR3 in DNA: TGCAGTGCTGTCCTACAGGGGGCTGGTAATTCACCCCTCCACTTT. It translates to CSAVLQGAGNSPLHF.

As concerns this clonotype: A much more abundant neighbour one base away suggests this may be a read error. This chain links TRBV6-5 with TRBJ2-4; 13 nucleotides agree with TRBD2. This CDR3 comprises 15 residues. CDR1 is MNHEY and CDR2 is SVGAGI in the germline V gene. The CDR3 nucleotides read TGTGCCAGCAGCCTTACTAGCGGGAGGGCAAACACTCAGTACTTC. Protein product: CASSLTSGRANTQYF.

The sample holds a few counts of this clonotype. In DNA form, the CDR3 reads TGTGCCAGCAGTCAGACCCTAAGCTACGAGCAGTACTTC. Its protein product is CASSQTLSYEQYF. The chain is built from TRBV12-3 or TRBV12-4 and TRBJ2-7; D is uncertain. The CDR3 is made up of 13 amino acids. V lost 5 bases and J lost 3, with 11 bases in between.

This clonotype was detected ten times or more. The chain links TRBV9 to TRBJ2-3; the match to TRBD2 covers 11 bases. This CDR3 has 16 amino acids. V gave up 4 bases and J gave up 2 bases; unmatched junction bases: 6. The germline V gene has CDR1 SGDLS and CDR2 YYNGEE. This CDR3 is CASSRGTSGNTDTQYF. The CDR3 DNA follows: TGTGCCAGCAGCCGAGGGACTAGCGGAAACACAGATACGCAGTATTTT.

This clonotype appeared a few times. The V gene is TRBV12-3 or TRBV12-4, the J gene TRBJ1-5; D unresolved. CDR3 length: 17 amino acids. V shed 3 bases and J shed 0 bases, with 15 bases lying between them. As DNA, the CDR3 is TGTGCCAGCAGTTTGGACCCGGGATTGTTTAGCAATCAGCCCCAGCATTTT. Translated: CASSLDPGLFSNQPQHF.

A word on this clonotype: A read error is possible here, since a much larger clone lies one base away. The V gene is TRBV29-1, the J gene TRBJ1-1; D is unclear. The CDR3 length is 12 residues. Germline values: CDR1 SQVTM, CDR2 ANQGSEA. In DNA form, the CDR3 reads TGCAGCGTTGAGAGGTTCTCGTCTGAAGTTTTCTTT. Amino acid sequence: CSVERFSSEVFF.

V is TRBV7-8 and J is TRBJ1-2; tentatively, D is TRBD1 (6 bases). Deletions cut 5 bases from V and 4 bases from J, with 14 bases between. Germline CDR1 and CDR2: SGHVS and FQNEAQ. The CDR3 spans 14 residues. The CDR3 spells CASSAYTGTYGYTF. CDR3 coding DNA: TGTGCCAGCAGCGCCTACACAGGGACCTATGGCTACACCTTC.

This clonotype came up a few times. This sequence joins TRBV9 and TRBJ2-5; D gene uncertain. CDR3 length equals 14 residues. Germline CDR1 and CDR2: SGDLS and YYNGEE. Trimming stripped 0 bases from V and 10 bases from J, with 16 bases between. The CDR3 nucleotides read TGTGCCAGCAGCGTAGGTCCATCGGCGGATCGCCAGTACTTC. Amino acid sequence: CASSVGPSADRQYF.

V gene TRBV7-9 combines with J gene TRBJ1-1; D unresolved. V lost 1 base to trimming and J lost 1 base, with 10 bases between them. Germline CDR1 and CDR2: SEHNR and FQNEAQ (reference sequence). There are 15 residues in the CDR3. As DNA, the CDR3 is TGTGCCAGCAGCTTAGGTCGCCAGGAGAACACTGAAGCTTTCTTT. Its translation: CASSLGRQENTEAFF.

At least ten counts were recorded for this clonotype. V usage is TRBV28 and J usage is TRBJ1-5, with unresolved D. From germline, CDR1 is MDHEN and CDR2 SYDVKM. V gave up 3 bases and J gave up 5 bases, with 5 bases separating them. CDR3 length: 12 amino acids. The CDR3 DNA follows: TGTGCCAGCAGTTTTCCCGATCAGCCCCAGCATTTT. It translates to CASSFPDQPQHF.

J is TRBJ1-2 and V is TRBV2; no reliable D call. Trimming stripped 3 bases from V and 4 bases from J, with 9 bases between. Germline V gene data show CDR1 as SNHLY and CDR2 as FYNNEI. CDR3 length: 13 residues. The CDR3 reads CASSEAVLYGYTF. In nucleotides, the CDR3 is TGTGCCAGCAGTGAGGCAGTCCTCTATGGCTACACCTTC.

J is TRBJ1-3 and V is TRBV27; 11 nucleotides agree with TRBD1. Germline V lookup: CDR1 MNHEY, CDR2 SMNVEV (reference sequence). Trimming at V came to 3 bases and at J to 1 base, leaving 2 bases not matched to a gene. The CDR3 length is 16 residues. The CDR3 DNA follows: TGTGCCAGCAGTTTCGGGACAGGGGGGTCTGGAAACACCATATATTTT. Its translation is CASSFGTGGSGNTIYF.

The V and J genes are TRBV6-1 and TRBJ1-2; D unclear. V was clipped by 7 bases and J by 0 bases, with 15 bases between them. This CDR3 comprises 15 residues. Germline lookup yields CDR1 MNHNS and CDR2 SASEGT. DNA of the CDR3: TGTGCCAGCACCGCAGGCGGCTTAGCTAACTATGGCTACACCTTC. It specifies CASTAGGLANYGYTF.

The rearrangement uses TRBV11-2 and TRBJ2-3; D is unclear. The V and J ends lost 5 bases and 2 bases respectively, with 8 bases between them. This CDR3 comprises 13 residues. Germline loops: CDR1 SGHAT, CDR2 FQNNGV. The CDR3 sequence: CASSPGYTDTQYF. CDR3 in DNA: TGTGCCAGCAGCCCGGGCTACACAGATACGCAGTATTTT.